This T cell receptor beta chain was sequenced in a study of T cells after yellow fever vaccination. Trimming removed 3 bases at V and 7 bases at J, with 18 bases between. This CDR3 contains 15 residues. Germline V CDR1 and CDR2: SGHDT, YYEEEE. This clonotype was observed a few times. One entry per CDR3 protein, called by TCRdb with MiXCR from the 5' RACE reads. The sample has a few hundred thousand distinct CDR3 sequences, roughly 8.6% seen once. The sequence was obtained from a man between 18 and 29 years old who received the YFV17D yellow fever vaccine. This chain joins TRBV5-6 and TRBJ2-3; TRBD1 or TRBD2 may be the D gene (5 bases each). The material sequenced was PBMCs, taken about 49 days after the first yellow fever vaccination. The CDR3 sequence is CASSWSGTLANTQYF. The CDR3 DNA reads TGTGCCAGCAGCTGGTCCGGGACCCTCGCGAATACGCAGTATTTT.